The clone carrying this TCR beta chain showed up many times. Its antigen is unidentified. The data originate from a study of read filtering for tumor transcriptome and immune sequencing. For the study at large: Revised staging placed 8 or 9 patients in R-ISS I, some 17 in II, 6 or 7 in III.

This library used about 400 ng RNA and molecular barcoded adaptors spanning alpha/delta and beta/gamma chains. TCRdb analysed the reads with MiXCR anew, one entry per CDR3 protein. The table lists 40,000 to 55,000 distinct CDR3 sequences, approximately 18% of them singletons. Whole-study results and caveats: About 80% of IR-seq clonotypes had a single read, yet these held 3% to 4% of reads.

This receptor was identified in a donor at least 40 years old with multiple myeloma. What was sequenced was a population of CD138-negative cells sorted from bone marrow.

CDR3 sequence (DNA): TGTGCCAGCAGTTTAGCGGGCAGGGGGAGACGCACTGAAGCTTTCTTT. The encoded protein is CASSLAGRGRRTEAFF. The chain combines TRBV12-3 or TRBV12-4 with TRBJ1-1, with TRBD1 matching 7 bases. With V trimmed by 0 bases and J by 4 bases, 8 bases remained unmatched. The CDR3 is 16 residues long.